Below, one TCR beta chain is given with its context. No antigen is known for it. The record originates from a study of T cell responses to AZD1222 COVID-19 vaccine. The study, taken as a whole, reports: Only after the peak T cell response were repertoires sampled.

Germline lookup yields CDR1 SGHTA and CDR2 FQGTGA. V gave up 5 bases and J gave up 2 bases; unmatched junction bases: 8. This CDR3 is built from 16 residues. Sequencing was performed with immunoSEQ multiplex PCR; in TCRdb, only in-frame clones are kept and a portion is missing. The data hold around 100,000 clones, with around nine tenths observed a single time. The sequence was collected from an adult who received the AZD1222 COVID-19 vaccine. This chain links TRBV7-3 with TRBJ2-3; 9 bases are shared with TRBD2. The starting material was peripheral blood, obtained 28 days after the second AZD1222 dose. Here the CDR3 DNA reads TGTGCCAGCAGCCGGGGACTAGCCATCGCCACAGATACGCAGTATTTT. As protein: CASSRGLAIATDTQYF.